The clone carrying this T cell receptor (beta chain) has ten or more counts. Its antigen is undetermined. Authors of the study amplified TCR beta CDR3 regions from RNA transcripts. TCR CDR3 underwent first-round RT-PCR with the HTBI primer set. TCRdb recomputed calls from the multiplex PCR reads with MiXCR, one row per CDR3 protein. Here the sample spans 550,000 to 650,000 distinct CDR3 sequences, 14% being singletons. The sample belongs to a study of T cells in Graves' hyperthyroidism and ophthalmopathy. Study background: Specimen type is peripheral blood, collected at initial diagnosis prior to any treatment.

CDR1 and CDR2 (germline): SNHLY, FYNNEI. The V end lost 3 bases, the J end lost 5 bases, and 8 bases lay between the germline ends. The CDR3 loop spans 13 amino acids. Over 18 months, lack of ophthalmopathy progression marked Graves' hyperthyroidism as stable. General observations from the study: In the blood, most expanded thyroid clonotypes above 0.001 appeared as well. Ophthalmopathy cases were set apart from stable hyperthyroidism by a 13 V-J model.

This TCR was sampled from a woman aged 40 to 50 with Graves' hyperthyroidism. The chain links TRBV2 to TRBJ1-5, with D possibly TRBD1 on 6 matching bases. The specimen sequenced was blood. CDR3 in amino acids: CASSEGADQPQHF. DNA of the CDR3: TGTGCCAGCAGTGAGGGGGCAGATCAGCCCCAGCATTTT.